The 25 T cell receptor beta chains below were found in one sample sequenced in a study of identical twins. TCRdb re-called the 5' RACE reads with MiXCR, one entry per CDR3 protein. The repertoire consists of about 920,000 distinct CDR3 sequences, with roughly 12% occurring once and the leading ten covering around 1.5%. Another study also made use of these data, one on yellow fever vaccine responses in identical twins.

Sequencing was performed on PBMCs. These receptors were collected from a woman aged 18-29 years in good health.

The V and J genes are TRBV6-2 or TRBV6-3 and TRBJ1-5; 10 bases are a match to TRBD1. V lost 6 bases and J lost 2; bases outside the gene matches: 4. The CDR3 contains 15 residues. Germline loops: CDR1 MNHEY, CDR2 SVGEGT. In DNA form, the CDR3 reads TGTGCCAGCAGATGGGGGACAGGGGGCAATCAGCCCCAGCATTTT. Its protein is CASRWGTGGNQPQHF.

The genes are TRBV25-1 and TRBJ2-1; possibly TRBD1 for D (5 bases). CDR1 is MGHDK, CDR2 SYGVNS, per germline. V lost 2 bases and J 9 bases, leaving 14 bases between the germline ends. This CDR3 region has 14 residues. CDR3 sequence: CASSEGAPGGEQFF. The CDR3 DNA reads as TGTGCCAGCAGTGAAGGGGCCCCAGGCGGTGAGCAGTTCTTC.

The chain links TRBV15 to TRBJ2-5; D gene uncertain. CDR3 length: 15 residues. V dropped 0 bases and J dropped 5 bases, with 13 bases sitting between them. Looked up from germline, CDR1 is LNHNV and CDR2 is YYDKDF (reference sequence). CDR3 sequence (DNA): TGTGCCACCAGCAGAGACCTGCCAGCCCAGGAGACCCAGTACTTC. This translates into CATSRDLPAQETQYF.

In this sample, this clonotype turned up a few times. CDR3 DNA sequence: TGTGCCAGCACGGGCGCGCAGTTCTTC. Encoded protein: CASTGAQFF. This chain uses TRBV27 with TRBJ2-1, with D unclear. Germline values: CDR1 MNHEY, CDR2 SMNVEV (reference sequence). The CDR3 runs to 9 residues. V was pared by 7 bases and J by 12 bases, with 7 bases between.

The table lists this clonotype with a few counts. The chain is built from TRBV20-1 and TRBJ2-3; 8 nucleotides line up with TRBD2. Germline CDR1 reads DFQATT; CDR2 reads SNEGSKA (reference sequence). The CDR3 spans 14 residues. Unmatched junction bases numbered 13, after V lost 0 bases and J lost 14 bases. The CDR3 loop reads CSARDRGGTLTGYF. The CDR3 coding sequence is TGCAGTGCTAGAGATCGGGGGGGGACACTGACTGGGTATTTT.

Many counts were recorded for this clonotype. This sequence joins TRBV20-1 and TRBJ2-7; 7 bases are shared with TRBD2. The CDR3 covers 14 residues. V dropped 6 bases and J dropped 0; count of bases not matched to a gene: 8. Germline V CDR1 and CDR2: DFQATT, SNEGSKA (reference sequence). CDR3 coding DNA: TGCAGTGCGAAAACGACTAGCAGCTCCTACGAGCAGTACTTC. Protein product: CSAKTTSSSYEQYF.

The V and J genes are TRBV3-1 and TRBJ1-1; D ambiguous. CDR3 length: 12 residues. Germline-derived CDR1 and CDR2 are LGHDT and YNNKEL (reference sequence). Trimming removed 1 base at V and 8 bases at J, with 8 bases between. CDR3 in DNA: TGTGCCAGCAGCCAAGCCCAGGCCGAAGCTTTCTTT. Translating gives CASSQAQAEAFF.

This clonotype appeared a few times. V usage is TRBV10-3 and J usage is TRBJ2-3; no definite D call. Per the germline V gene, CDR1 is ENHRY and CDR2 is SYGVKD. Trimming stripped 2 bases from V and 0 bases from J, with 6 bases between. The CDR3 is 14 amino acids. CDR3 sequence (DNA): TGTGCCATCAGTGAGCAGACTAGCACAGATACGCAGTATTTT. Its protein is CAISEQTSTDTQYF.

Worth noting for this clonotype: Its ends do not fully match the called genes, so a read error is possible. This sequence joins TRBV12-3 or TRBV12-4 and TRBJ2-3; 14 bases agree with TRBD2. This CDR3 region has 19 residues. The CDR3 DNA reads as TGTGCCAGCTGTTTAGTCCCAAGACTAGCGGGGGGGCTAGCGGATACGCAGTATTTT. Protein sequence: CASCLVPRLAGGLADTQYF.

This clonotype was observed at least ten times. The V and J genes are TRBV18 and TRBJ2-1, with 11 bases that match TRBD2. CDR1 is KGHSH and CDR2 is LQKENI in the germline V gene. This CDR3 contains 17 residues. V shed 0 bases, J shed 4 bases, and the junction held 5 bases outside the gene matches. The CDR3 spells CASSPPSGLAEYNEQFF. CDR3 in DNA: TGTGCCAGCTCACCACCCTCGGGACTAGCGGAGTACAATGAGCAGTTCTTC.

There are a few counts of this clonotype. The CDR3 here is CASKRVGTGELFF. The CDR3 region has the DNA TGTGCCAGCAAAAGGGTGGGGACCGGGGAGCTGTTTTTT. The chain recombines TRBV27 with TRBJ2-2; D not resolved. V shed 7 bases and J shed 5 bases, with 11 bases lying between them. This CDR3 is 13 amino acids long. CDR1 and CDR2 (germline): MNHEY, SMNVEV (reference sequence).

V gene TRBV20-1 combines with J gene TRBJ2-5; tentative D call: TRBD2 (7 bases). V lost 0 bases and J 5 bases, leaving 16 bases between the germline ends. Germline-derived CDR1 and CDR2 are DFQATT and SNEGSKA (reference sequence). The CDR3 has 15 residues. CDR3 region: CSARDPLGGGETQYF. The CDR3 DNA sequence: TGCAGTGCTAGAGACCCCCTGGGAGGGGGGGAGACCCAGTACTTC.

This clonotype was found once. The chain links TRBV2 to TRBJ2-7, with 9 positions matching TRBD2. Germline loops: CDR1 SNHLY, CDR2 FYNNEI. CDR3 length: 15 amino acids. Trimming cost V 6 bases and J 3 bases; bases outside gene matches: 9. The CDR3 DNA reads TGTGCCAGCAGCCCCCTTGTAGCGGGGGTCTACGAGCAGTACTTC. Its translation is CASSPLVAGVYEQYF.

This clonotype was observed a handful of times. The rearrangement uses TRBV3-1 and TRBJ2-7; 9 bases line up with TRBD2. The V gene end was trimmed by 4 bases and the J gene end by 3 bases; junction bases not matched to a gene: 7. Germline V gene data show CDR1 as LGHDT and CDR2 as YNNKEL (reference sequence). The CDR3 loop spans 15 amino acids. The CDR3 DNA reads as TGTGCCAGCAGCCGGCTAGCGGGGCCATTCTACGAGCAGTACGTC. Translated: CASSRLAGPFYEQYV.

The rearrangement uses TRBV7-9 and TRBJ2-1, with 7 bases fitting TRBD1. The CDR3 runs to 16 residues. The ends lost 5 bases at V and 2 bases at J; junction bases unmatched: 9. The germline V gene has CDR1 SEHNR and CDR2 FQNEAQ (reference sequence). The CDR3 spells CASSDRARGPYNEQFF. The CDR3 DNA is TGTGCCAGCAGCGACAGGGCACGGGGCCCCTACAATGAGCAGTTCTTC.

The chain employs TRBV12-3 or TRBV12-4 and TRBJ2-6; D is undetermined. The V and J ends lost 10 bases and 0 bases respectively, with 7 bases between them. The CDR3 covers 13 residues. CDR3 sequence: CAIQSSGANVLTF. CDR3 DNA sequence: TGTGCCATACAGAGCTCTGGGGCCAACGTCCTGACTTTC.

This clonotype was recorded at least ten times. CDR3 DNA: TGTGCCAGCAGCCAAGCAGAGGGACAGAACTACGAGCAGTACGTC. It specifies CASSQAEGQNYEQYV. The J gene is TRBJ2-7, the V gene TRBV4-2; 7 nucleotides line up with TRBD1. CDR1 and CDR2 from the germline V gene are LGHNA and YNFKEQ. The CDR3 covers 15 residues. The J segment lost 3 bases and the V segment lost 1 base, leaving 6 bases of the junction unmatched.

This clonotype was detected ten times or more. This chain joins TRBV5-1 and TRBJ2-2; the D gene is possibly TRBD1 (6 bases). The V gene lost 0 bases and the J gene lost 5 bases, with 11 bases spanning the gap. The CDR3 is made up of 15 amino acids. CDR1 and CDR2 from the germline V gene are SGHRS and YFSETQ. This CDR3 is CASSLVGAGTGELFF. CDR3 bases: TGCGCCAGCAGCTTGGTGGGGGCAGGAACCGGGGAGCTGTTTTTT.

The CDR3 bases are TGTGCCAGCAGCAAAGAGTGTTTGGTCCGGGCGATGAACACTGAAGCTTTCTTT. It yields the protein CASSKECLVRAMNTEAFF. This chain uses TRBV21-1 with TRBJ1-1; the table's D call, TRBD1, has no DNA check behind it. TRBV21-1 constitutes a pseudogene. This CDR3 region has 18 residues.

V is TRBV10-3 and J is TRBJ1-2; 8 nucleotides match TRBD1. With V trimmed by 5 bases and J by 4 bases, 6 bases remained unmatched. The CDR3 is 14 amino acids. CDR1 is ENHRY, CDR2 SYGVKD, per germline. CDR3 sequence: CAISSGGAIYGYTF. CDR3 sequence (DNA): TGTGCCATCAGTTCAGGGGGCGCGATCTATGGCTACACCTTC.

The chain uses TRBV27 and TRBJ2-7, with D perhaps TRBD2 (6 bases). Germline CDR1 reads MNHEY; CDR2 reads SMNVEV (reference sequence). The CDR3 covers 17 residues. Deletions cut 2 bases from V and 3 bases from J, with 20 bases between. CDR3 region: CASSLGGWGALSYEQYF. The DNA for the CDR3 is TGTGCCAGCAGTTTAGGGGGGTGGGGAGCCCTAAGCTACGAGCAGTACTTC.

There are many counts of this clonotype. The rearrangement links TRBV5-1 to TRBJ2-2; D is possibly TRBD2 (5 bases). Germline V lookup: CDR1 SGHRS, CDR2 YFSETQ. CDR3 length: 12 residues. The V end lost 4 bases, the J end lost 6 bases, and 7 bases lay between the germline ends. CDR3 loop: CASSGGSGELFF. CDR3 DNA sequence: TGCGCCAGCAGCGGCGGGTCCGGGGAGCTGTTTTTT.

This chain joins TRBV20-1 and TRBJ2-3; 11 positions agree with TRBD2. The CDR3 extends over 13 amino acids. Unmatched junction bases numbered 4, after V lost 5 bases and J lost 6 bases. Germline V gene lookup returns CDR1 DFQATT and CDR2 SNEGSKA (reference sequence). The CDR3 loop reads CSADGLAGDTQYF. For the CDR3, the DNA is TGCAGTGCTGACGGACTAGCGGGTGATACGCAGTATTTT.

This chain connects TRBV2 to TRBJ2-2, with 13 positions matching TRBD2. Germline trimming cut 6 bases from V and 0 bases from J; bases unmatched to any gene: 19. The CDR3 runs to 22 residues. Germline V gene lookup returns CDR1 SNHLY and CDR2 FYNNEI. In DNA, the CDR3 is TGTGCCAGCAGGCAAGCCAACAAGGTCCCGGGACTAGCGGGGACGAACACCGGGGAGCTGTTTTTT. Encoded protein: CASRQANKVPGLAGTNTGELFF.

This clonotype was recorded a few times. The CDR3 loop is CASSVGDLRTQYF. CDR3 DNA: TGTGCCAGCAGTGTGGGGGACCTTAGGACGCAGTATTTT. V and J are TRBV2 and TRBJ2-3; the D call may be TRBD1 or TRBD2 (5 bases each). Germline V gene sequence: CDR1 SNHLY, CDR2 FYNNEI. The CDR3 runs 13 residues. V lost 4 bases to trimming and J lost 9 bases, with 14 bases between them.